These T cell receptor beta chains were read from a single sample in a study of T cell responses to AZD1222 COVID-19 vaccine. The repertoire was sequenced with immunoSEQ multiplex PCR; TCRdb's copy has only in-frame clones and lacks some. The sample lists about 59,000 clones; 65% to 85% were seen once. The source material was peripheral blood, sampled on day 0 of AZD1222 vaccination. The receptors were sampled from an adult in good health. CDR3s include the opening cysteine and the closing phenylalanine or tryptophan. D genes are given only for firm matches. Rows give clone size only sometimes, using once, few, many, or a class for an expanded clone.

-	-	TRBV6-2/TRBV6-3	13	TRBJ1-1	CASSYERRSEAFF	TGTGCCAGCAGTTACGAGAGGAGATCTGAAGCTTTCTTT
-	-	TRBV19	18	TRBJ1-1	CASSSDQWVSLVNTEAFF	TGTGCCAGTAGTTCTGACCAATGGGTCAGCCTAGTGAACACTGAAGCTTTCTTT
-	-	TRBV4-2	18	TRBJ1-1	CASSQTPLDTILNTEAFF	TGTGCCAGCAGCCAAACTCCACTAGACACAATCCTGAACACTGAAGCTTTCTTT
-	-	TRBV2	11	TRBJ1-4	CASTFHEKLFF	TGTGCCAGCACATTTCACGAAAAACTGTTTTTT
-	-	TRBV6-4	14	TRBJ2-3	CASSGGTSTDTQYF	TGTGCCAGCAGTGGCGGGACTAGCACAGATACGCAGTATTTT
-	-	TRBV5-1	14	TRBJ2-2	CASAAATNTGELFF	TGCGCCAGCGCCGCGGCGACGAACACCGGGGAGCTGTTTTTT
-	-	TRBV3-1/TRBV3-2	13	TRBJ1-4	CASTRGEGEKLFF	TGTGCCAGCACCCGAGGGGAAGGTGAAAAACTGTTTTTT
-	-	TRBV27	14	TRBJ1-6	CASSLSSYNSPLHF	TGTGCCAGCAGTTTGAGCTCCTATAATTCACCCCTCCACTTT
TRBD2	-	TRBV10-2	13	TRBJ2-1	CASRPAGGREQFF	TGCGCCAGCAGACCAGCGGGGGGGCGAGAGCAGTTCTTC
TRBD1	once	TRBV5-6	17	TRBJ1-6	CASSLAVGAGGASPLHF	TGTGCCAGCAGCTTGGCGGTTGGGGCAGGGGGCGCTTCACCCCTCCACTTT
TRBD1	-	TRBV19	18	TRBJ2-2	CASSFYETGSPKAGELFF	TGTGCCAGTAGCTTTTATGAGACAGGGTCCCCGAAGGCCGGGGAGCTGTTTTTT
-	-	TRBV7-2	13	TRBJ2-6	CASSRSGANVLTF	TGTGCCAGCAGCCGTTCTGGGGCCAACGTCCTGACTTTC
-	-	TRBV4-3	15	TRBJ2-7	CARSRLRDNSYEQYF	TGCGCCCGCAGCCGACTAAGGGACAACAGCTACGAGCAGTACTTC
-	-	TRBV12-2	15	TRBJ2-7	CASRERQSAFYEQYF	TGTGCAAGTCGCGAGCGACAGAGTGCCTTCTACGAGCAGTACTTC
TRBD2	-	TRBV27	16	TRBJ2-1	CASSNVLAGYYNEQFF	TGTGCCAGCAGTAACGTACTAGCGGGTTACTACAATGAGCAGTTCTTC
-	-	TRBV4-1	15	TRBJ2-7	CASSPRTDLSYEQYF	TGCGCCAGCAGCCCCCGGACTGACCTCTCCTACGAGCAGTACTTC
-	-	TRBV18	13	TRBJ2-3	CASSPQLTDTQYF	TGTGCCAGCTCACCACAGCTCACAGATACGCAGTATTTT
-	-	TRBV7-2	14	TRBJ1-2	CASSLAPGGSGYTF	TGTGCCAGCAGCTTAGCGCCGGGGGGCTCGGGCTACACCTTC
-	-	TRBV18	15	TRBJ1-5	CASSPFTGGDQPQHF	TGTGCCAGCTCACCATTCACCGGGGGGGATCAGCCCCAGCATTTT
-	-	TRBV5-1	17	TRBJ1-3	CASSLDSLEVSGNTIYF	TGCGCCAGCAGCCTGGACAGTTTAGAGGTCTCTGGAAACACCATATATTTT
-	-	TRBV19	13	TRBJ2-2	CASCGDDDGELFF	TGTGCCAGTTGCGGGGACGACGACGGGGAGCTGTTTTTT
-	-	TRBV11-2	13	TRBJ2-2	CASSPRGAGELFF	TGTGCCAGCAGCCCCAGGGGTGCCGGGGAGCTGTTTTTT